This T cell receptor (beta chain) was observed in a study of vaccination and CD4 T cells after COVID-19. Findings and caveats of the study: Reactive clone data from convalescent patients indicated a median of approximately 90% appearing only post-vaccination. Vaccine-specific clones numbering 304 of 307 showed spike mono-reactivity in convalescent patients.

This clonotype was counted once. Its antigen is not identified. Sample treatment: approximately 11-day PBMC culture with coronavirus spike peptide pools or control peptides (ViraFEST assay). CDR1 and CDR2 (germline): LNHNV, YYDKDF (reference sequence). The V and J ends lost 5 bases and 9 bases, in that order; junction bases with no gene match: 6. The CDR3 runs 14 residues. Sequenced with the Oncomine TCR Beta short-read assay was DNA taken from cultured CD4+ T cells. MiXCR, run by TCRdb on the PCR reads, gives a single entry per CDR3 protein. The sample has some 3,100 distinct CDR3 sequences, roughly 80% seen once.

The chain joins TRBV15 to TRBJ1-5; 11 bases align to TRBD1. Sequences were obtained from CD4+ T cells from blood, cultured in vitro. This TCR was recovered from a human donor who had recovered from COVID-19. The CDR3 region has the DNA TGTGCCACCAGCCGGGACAGGGGGTATCCGCCCCAGCATTTT. As protein: CATSRDRGYPPQHF.